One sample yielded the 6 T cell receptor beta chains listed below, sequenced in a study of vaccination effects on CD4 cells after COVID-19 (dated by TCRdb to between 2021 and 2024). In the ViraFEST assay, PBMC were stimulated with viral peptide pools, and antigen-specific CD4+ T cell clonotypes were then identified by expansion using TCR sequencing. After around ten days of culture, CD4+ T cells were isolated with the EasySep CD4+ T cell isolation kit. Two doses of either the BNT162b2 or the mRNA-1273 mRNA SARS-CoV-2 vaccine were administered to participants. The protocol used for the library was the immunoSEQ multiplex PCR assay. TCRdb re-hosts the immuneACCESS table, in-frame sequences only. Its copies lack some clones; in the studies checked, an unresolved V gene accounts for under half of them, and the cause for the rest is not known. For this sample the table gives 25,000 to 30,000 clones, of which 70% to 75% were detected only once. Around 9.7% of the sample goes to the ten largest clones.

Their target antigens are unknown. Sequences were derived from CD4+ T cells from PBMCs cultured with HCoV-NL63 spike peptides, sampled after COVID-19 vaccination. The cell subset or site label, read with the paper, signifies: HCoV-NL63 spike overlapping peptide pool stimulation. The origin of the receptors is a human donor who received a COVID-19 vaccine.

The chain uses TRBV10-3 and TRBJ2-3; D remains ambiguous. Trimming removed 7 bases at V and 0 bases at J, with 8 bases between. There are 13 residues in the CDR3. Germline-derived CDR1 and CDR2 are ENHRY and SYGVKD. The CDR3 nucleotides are TGTGCCATCACTGCCACTAGCACAGATACGCAGTATTTT. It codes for CAITATSTDTQYF.

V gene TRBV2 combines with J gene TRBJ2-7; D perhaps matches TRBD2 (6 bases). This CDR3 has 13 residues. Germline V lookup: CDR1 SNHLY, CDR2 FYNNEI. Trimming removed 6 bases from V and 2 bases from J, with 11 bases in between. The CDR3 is CASRRTTAYEQYF. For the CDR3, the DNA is TGTGCCAGCAGGCGGACTACCGCCTACGAGCAGTACTTC.

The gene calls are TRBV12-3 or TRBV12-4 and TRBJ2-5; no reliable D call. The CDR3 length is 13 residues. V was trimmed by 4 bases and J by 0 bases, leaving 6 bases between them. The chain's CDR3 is CASSSENQETQYF. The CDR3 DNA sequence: TGTGCCAGCAGTTCGGAGAACCAAGAGACCCAGTACTTC.

CDR3 coding DNA: TGTGCCAGTAGTATGCAGGGCCAAGAGACCCAGTACTTC. This encodes CASSMQGQETQYF. V gene TRBV19 combines with J gene TRBJ2-5; possibly TRBD1 for D (5 bases). Looked up from germline, CDR1 is LNHDA and CDR2 is SQIVND (reference sequence). The CDR3 contains 13 residues. The ends were cut back, 3 bases at V and 1 base at J, with 6 bases in the middle.

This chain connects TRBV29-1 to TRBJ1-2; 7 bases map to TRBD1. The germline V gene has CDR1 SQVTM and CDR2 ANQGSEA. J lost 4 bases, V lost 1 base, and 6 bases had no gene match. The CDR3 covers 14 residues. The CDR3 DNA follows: TGCAGCGTTGAAGCCGACAGGGCGCCCTATGGCTACACCTTC. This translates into CSVEADRAPYGYTF.

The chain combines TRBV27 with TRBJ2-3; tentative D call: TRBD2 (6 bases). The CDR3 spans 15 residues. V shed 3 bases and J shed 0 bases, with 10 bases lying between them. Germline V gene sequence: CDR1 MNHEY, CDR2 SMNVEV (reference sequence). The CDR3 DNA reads TGTGCCAGCAGTTTCGCCGGGACTAGCACAGATACGCAGTATTTT. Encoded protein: CASSFAGTSTDTQYF.